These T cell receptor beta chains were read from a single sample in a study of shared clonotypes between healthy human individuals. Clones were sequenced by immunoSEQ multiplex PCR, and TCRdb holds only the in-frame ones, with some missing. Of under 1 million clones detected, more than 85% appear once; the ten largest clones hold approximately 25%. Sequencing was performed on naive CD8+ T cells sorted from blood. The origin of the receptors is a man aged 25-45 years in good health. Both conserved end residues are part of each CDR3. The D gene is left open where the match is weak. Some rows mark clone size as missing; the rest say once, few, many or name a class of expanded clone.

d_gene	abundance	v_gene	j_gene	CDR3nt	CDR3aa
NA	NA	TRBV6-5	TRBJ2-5	TGTGCCAGCGCCCGAGCTGGGGTCGGAGAGACCCAGTACTTC	CASARAGVGETQYF
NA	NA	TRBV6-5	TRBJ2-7	TGTGCCAGCAGGCCGGGACTCGAGGGGTCGCAGTACTTC	CASRPGLEGSQYF
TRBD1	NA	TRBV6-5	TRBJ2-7	TGTGCCAGCAGTCCTATCCGGGACAGGGGGCCTCATTGGTACTTC	CASSPIRDRGPHWYF
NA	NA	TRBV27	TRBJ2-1	TGTGCCAGCAGTATTGTGGGGAATGAGCAGTTCTTC	CASSIVGNEQFF
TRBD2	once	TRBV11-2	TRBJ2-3	TGTGCCAGCAGCTTAATAGCGGGAACTGTCACAGATACGCAGTATTTT	CASSLIAGTVTDTQYF
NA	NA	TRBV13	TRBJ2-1	TGTGCCAGCAGCTTATCGGGGAGGAATGAGCAGTTCTTC	CASSLSGRNEQFF
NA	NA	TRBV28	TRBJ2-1	TGTGCCAGCAGACCCGAGGACGGATACTCCTACAATGAGCAGTTCTTC	CASRPEDGYSYNEQFF
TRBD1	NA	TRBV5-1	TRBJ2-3	TGCGCCAGCAGCTTCCCGGCAGGGGGCTCTTCAGATACGCAGTATTTT	CASSFPAGGSSDTQYF
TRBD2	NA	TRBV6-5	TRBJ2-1	TGTGCCAGCAGTTATTCGGGGGGAGGCAATGAGCAGTTCTTC	CASSYSGGGNEQFF
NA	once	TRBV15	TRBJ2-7	TGTGCCACCAGCACGATGGGAGCCCTCTACGAGCAGTACTTC	CATSTMGALYEQYF
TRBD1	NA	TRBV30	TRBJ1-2	TGTGCCTTTGGGACAGGATTTTCTGGCTATGGCTACACCTTC	CAFGTGFSGYGYTF
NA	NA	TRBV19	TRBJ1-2	TGTGCCAGTAGTATTTATGGATGGGACAAGAGATATGGCTACACCTTC	CASSIYGWDKRYGYTF
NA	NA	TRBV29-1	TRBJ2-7	TGCAGCGTCTACACAATCAGACCTGGGTCTTACGAGCAGTACTTC	CSVYTIRPGSYEQYF
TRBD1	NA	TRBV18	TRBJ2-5	TGTGCCAGCTCACCACAAGCCCTCCGGACAGGGGTGGGAGAGACCCAGTACTTC	CASSPQALRTGVGETQYF
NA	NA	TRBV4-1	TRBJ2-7	TGCGCCAGCAGCCAACAAGCGGGTTACGAGCAGTACTTC	CASSQQAGYEQYF
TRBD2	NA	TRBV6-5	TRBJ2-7	TGTGCCAGCAGTATGACAGGCGGGAGGGCGCGGGAGCAGTACTTC	CASSMTGGRAREQYF
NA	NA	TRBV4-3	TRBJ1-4	TGCGCCAGCAGCCAAGCGGCCCCCTCCTATGAAAAACTGTTTTTT	CASSQAAPSYEKLFF
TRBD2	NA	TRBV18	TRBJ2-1	TGTGCCAGCTCACCACGGGGACAGGCCCGGACCGGACTAGCGGTAAGCCCCTACAATGAGCAGTTCTTC	CASSPRGQARTGLAVSPYNEQFF
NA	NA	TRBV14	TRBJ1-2	TGTGCCAGCAGCCACCTGGAGGGGGATGGCTACACCTTC	CASSHLEGDGYTF
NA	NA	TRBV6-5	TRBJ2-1	TGTGCCAGCAGGGGAGGCACCTTATTGCAAAATGAGCAGTTCTTC	CASRGGTLLQNEQFF
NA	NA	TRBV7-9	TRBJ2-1	TGTGCCAGCAGCCCCGACGGTGAGGGGGGGACCGCTTTCTTC	CASSPDGEGGTAFF
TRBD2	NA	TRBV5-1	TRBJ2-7	TGCGCCAGCAGCTTGGATCCCGGGACTATTTACGAGCAGTACTTC	CASSLDPGTIYEQYF
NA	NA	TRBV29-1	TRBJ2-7	TGCAGCGTGAGTCTTGGCCCTGGAGCGGAGCAGTACTTC	CSVSLGPGAEQYF
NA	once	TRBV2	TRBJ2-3	TGTGCCAGCAGTGACTCCAGACTGAGCACAGATACGCAGTATTTT	CASSDSRLSTDTQYF
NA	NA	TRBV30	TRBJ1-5	TGTGCCTGGAGTGTGAGAGGGGTGGGAAGTCAGCCCCAGCATTTT	CAWSVRGVGSQPQHF
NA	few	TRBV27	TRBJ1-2	TGTGCCAGCAGTTTTGGGGGAAACTATGGCTACACCTTC	CASSFGGNYGYTF
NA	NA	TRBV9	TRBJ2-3	TGTGCCAGCAGCGTAGAGGGGGAGGGGATTAGCACAGATACGCAGTATTTT	CASSVEGEGISTDTQYF
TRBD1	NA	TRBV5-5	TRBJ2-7	TGTGCCAGCAGCCTGGACAGGGCCTACGAGCAGTACTTC	CASSLDRAYEQYF
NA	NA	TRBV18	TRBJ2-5	TGTGCCAGCTCATCCTACACCAACCAAGAGACCCAGTACTTC	CASSSYTNQETQYF
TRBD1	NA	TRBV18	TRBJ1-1	TGTGCCAGCTCACCTACCGGGAACAGGGGCCCGAACACTGAAGCTTTCTTT	CASSPTGNRGPNTEAFF
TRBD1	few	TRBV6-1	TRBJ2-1	TGTGCCAGCAGTGATTCCTTCGACAGGGCCGCCTACAATGAGCAGTTCTTC	CASSDSFDRAAYNEQFF
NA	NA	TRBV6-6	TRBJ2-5	TGTGCCAGCAGTTACTCGCAGGATCGGGAGACCCAGTACTTC	CASSYSQDRETQYF
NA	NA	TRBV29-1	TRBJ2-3	TGCAGCGTTGAAGATCATCATGCGGAGGATACGCAGTATTTT	CSVEDHHAEDTQYF
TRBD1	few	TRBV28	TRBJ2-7	TGTGCCAGCAAAAACAGGGGGCGCGGCGAGCAGTACTTC	CASKNRGRGEQYF
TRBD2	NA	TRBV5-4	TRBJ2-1	TGTGCCAGCAGCGACGACGCTACTAGCGGGACTATCAATGAGCAGTTCTTC	CASSDDATSGTINEQFF
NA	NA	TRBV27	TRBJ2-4	TGTGCCAGCAGTTTATCAAAGGGGGGGTTCGACATTCAGTACTTC	CASSLSKGGFDIQYF
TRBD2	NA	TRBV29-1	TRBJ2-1	TGCAGCGTTGGGGAGGGAGTAGTCAATGAGCAGTTCTTC	CSVGEGVVNEQFF